Below are 22 T cell receptor beta chains sequenced from a single sample in a study of cytomegalovirus exposure and HLA in healthy donors. TCRdb keeps only in-frame clones here, not all; method: immunoSEQ multiplex PCR. The data hold approximately 110,000 clones, with more than 85% observed a single time. The sequencing input was PBMCs. These receptors were obtained from a young woman in good health and CMV-seropositive.

This clone showed up just a few times. The chain carries TRBV6-1 and TRBJ2-7; D is possibly TRBD2 (5 bases). This CDR3 has 14 amino acids. V dropped 6 bases and J dropped 0 bases, with 12 bases sitting between them. CDR1 and CDR2 (germline): MNHNS, SASEGT. CDR3 sequence: CASRDWGASYEQYF. The CDR3 nucleotides are TGTGCCAGCAGGGACTGGGGAGCCTCCTACGAGCAGTACTTC.

This clone has just a few counts. The chain is built from TRBV18 and TRBJ2-1; no firm D call. V was cut by 1 base and J by 4 bases, with 8 bases left in between. Germline lookup yields CDR1 KGHSH and CDR2 LQKENI. The CDR3 loop spans 14 amino acids. CDR3 in amino acids: CASSPQGGYNEQFF. The DNA of the CDR3 is TGTGCCAGCTCACCACAAGGCGGTTACAATGAGCAGTTCTTC.

The V call is TRBV6-5, the J call TRBJ1-1, with a possible D match to TRBD1 (6 bases). V was trimmed by 0 bases and J by 5 bases, leaving 16 bases between them. From germline, CDR1 is MNHEY and CDR2 SVGAGI. The CDR3 has 16 amino acids. In nucleotides, the CDR3 is TGTGCCAGCAGTTACTCGATCTCAGGGGCGCATACTGAAGCTTTCTTT. It yields the protein CASSYSISGAHTEAFF.

This clone showed up just a few times. This chain connects TRBV4-1 to TRBJ2-7; 10 positions match TRBD1. V lost 1 base and J lost 5; bases outside the gene matches: 8. Germline CDR1 reads MGHRA; CDR2 reads YSYEKL. The CDR3 totals 16 residues. The CDR3 DNA sequence: TGCGCCAGCAGCCAAGTGCCGGGACAGGGGAAACACGAGCAGTACTTC. It yields the protein CASSQVPGQGKHEQYF.

The sample holds one count of this clone. V usage is TRBV2 and J usage is TRBJ2-1; TRBD1 aligns across 12 bases. This CDR3 has 17 amino acids. Germline trimming cut 1 base from V and 11 bases from J; bases unmatched to any gene: 12. Germline V gene sequence: CDR1 SNHLY, CDR2 FYNNEI. CDR3 sequence reads: CASSEERLRDRGLKQFF. CDR3 DNA: TGTGCCAGCAGTGAAGAGAGACTCCGGGACAGGGGGCTCAAGCAGTTCTTC.

The chain links TRBV7-2 to TRBJ2-1; 8 positions match TRBD2. Germline CDR1 reads SGHTA; CDR2 reads FQGNSA. CDR3 length: 17 residues. V dropped 2 bases and J dropped 1; count of bases not matched to a gene: 7. CDR3 region: CASSLSGTRGSYNEQFF. The CDR3 DNA sequence: TGTGCCAGCAGCTTAAGCGGGACTAGAGGATCCTACAATGAGCAGTTCTTC.

This clone was counted a single time. V is TRBV28 and J is TRBJ2-1, with 11 bases identical to TRBD2. The ends lost 6 bases at V and 7 bases at J; junction bases unmatched: 8. Per germline, CDR1 MDHEN and CDR2 SYDVKM. This CDR3 is built from 15 residues. The CDR3 region is CASSSIAGGFNEQFF. DNA of the CDR3: TGTGCCAGCAGCTCAATAGCGGGAGGGTTTAATGAGCAGTTCTTC.

The chain is built from TRBV2 and TRBJ2-7; maybe TRBD1 (6 bases). The germline V and J ends were trimmed by 7 bases and 0 bases, with 25 bases remaining between them. Germline V lookup: CDR1 SNHLY, CDR2 FYNNEI. The CDR3 has 18 residues. The CDR3 region is CASNGLSPGAKGSYEQYF. The CDR3 DNA is TGTGCCAGCAACGGGCTATCCCCAGGGGCAAAGGGCTCCTACGAGCAGTACTTC. Full variable domain (missing parts from reference TRBV2 and TRBJ2-7): EPEVTQTPSHQVTQMGQEVILRCVPISNHLYFYWYRQILGQKVEFLVSFYNNEISEKSEIFDDQFSVERPDGSNFTLKIRSTKLEDSAMYFCASNGLSPGAKGSYEQYFGPGTRLTVT.

The chain is built from TRBV27 and TRBJ1-5; tentative D call: TRBD1 (6 bases). This CDR3 has 14 residues. CDR1 is MNHEY and CDR2 is SMNVEV in the germline V gene (reference sequence). V lost 4 bases and J lost 7, with 14 bases in between. In DNA form, the CDR3 reads TGTGCCAGCAGTTCGTTGTCCCAGGGGCAGCCCCAGCATTTT. Residues: CASSSLSQGQPQHF.

The chain has TRBV6-6 and TRBJ1-2, with TRBD1 as a possible D gene (5 bases). The CDR3 has 12 amino acids. V lost 7 bases and J lost 2, with 8 bases in between. Germline lookup yields CDR1 MNHNY and CDR2 SVGAGI (reference sequence). In nucleotides, the CDR3 is TGTGCCAGCAAACAGGAGAACTATGGCTACACCTTC. Translated: CASKQENYGYTF.

The chain links TRBV25-1 to TRBJ2-5; the D gene is possibly TRBD2 (6 bases). Trimming stripped 6 bases from V and 5 bases from J, with 13 bases between. CDR3 length equals 13 residues. Germline loops: CDR1 MGHDK, CDR2 SYGVNS. CDR3 sequence reads: CASRGAGGETQYF. The CDR3, as DNA: TGTGCCAGCAGAGGGGCTGGAGGGGAGACCCAGTACTTC.

For the CDR3, the DNA is TGTGCCATCAGTGCGGACAGTTCCTACGAGCAGTACTTC. This encodes CAISADSSYEQYF. This chain joins TRBV10-3 and TRBJ2-7; D is possibly TRBD1 (6 bases). Trimming stripped 4 bases from V and 1 base from J, with 8 bases between. Germline V CDR1 and CDR2: ENHRY, SYGVKD. This CDR3 comprises 13 residues.

This clone occurred once. The chain joins TRBV5-6 to TRBJ2-5, with TRBD1 matching 8 bases. The ends lost 0 bases at V and 5 bases at J; junction bases unmatched: 9. This CDR3 is 16 amino acids long. Germline V lookup: CDR1 SGHDT, CDR2 YYEEEE. CDR3 sequence: CASSLGPPGGRETQYF. The CDR3 region has the DNA TGTGCCAGCAGCTTGGGGCCCCCAGGGGGCCGGGAGACCCAGTACTTC.

The chain carries TRBV28 and TRBJ1-5, with unresolved D. The length of the CDR3 is 16 residues. Between the trimmed V and J ends, which lost 1 base and 5 bases, there was a span of 15 bases. Germline V gives CDR1 MDHEN, CDR2 SYDVKM. The DNA of the CDR3 is TGTGCCAGCAGTTTATTAGACTTCAGAGGGTATCAGCCCCAGCATTTT. As protein: CASSLLDFRGYQPQHF. Full variable domain (missing parts from reference TRBV28 and TRBJ1-5): DVKVTQSSRYLVKRTGEKVFLECVQDMDHENMFWYRQDPGLGLRLIYFSYDVKMKEKGDIPEGYSVSREKKERFSLILESASTNQTSMYLCASSLLDFRGYQPQHFGDGTRLSIL.

The chain recombines TRBV2 with TRBJ1-4; 11 bases are shared with TRBD1. Germline values: CDR1 SNHLY, CDR2 FYNNEI. V was clipped by 6 bases and J by 7 bases; unmatched bases: 4. CDR3 length equals 14 residues. The CDR3 is CASSGTGGTEKLFF. The CDR3 DNA follows: TGTGCCAGCAGCGGGACAGGGGGTACTGAAAAACTGTTTTTT.

The chain employs TRBV27 and TRBJ1-1, with TRBD1 identical over 12 bases. Germline CDR1 reads MNHEY; CDR2 reads SMNVEV (reference sequence). This CDR3 is built from 18 residues. Trimming cost V 0 bases and J 7 bases; bases outside gene matches: 12. In nucleotides, the CDR3 is TGTGCCAGCAGTTTATCCAGCTGGTCCCGGGACAGGGGGCTTGAAGCTTTCTTT. Residues: CASSLSSWSRDRGLEAFF.

This chain connects TRBV5-5 to TRBJ2-5; perhaps TRBD2 as D (5 bases). The V and J ends lost 4 bases and 5 bases respectively, with 9 bases between them. The length of the CDR3 is 12 residues. From germline, CDR1 is SGHKS and CDR2 YYEKEE (reference sequence). For the CDR3, the DNA is TGTGCCAGCAGCCCGGAGGTGGAGACCCAGTACTTC. Encoded protein: CASSPEVETQYF.

The genes are TRBV4-1 and TRBJ1-2, with 7 bases fitting TRBD1. J was trimmed by 5 bases and V by 2 bases; bases with no gene match: 8. CDR1 and CDR2 from the germline V gene are MGHRA and YSYEKL. The CDR3 totals 15 residues. CDR3 sequence (DNA): TGCGCCAGCAGCCAATCTGGACAGGTAGAATATGGCTACACCTTC. Its translation: CASSQSGQVEYGYTF.

The gene calls are TRBV7-8 and TRBJ2-5; 8 bases align to TRBD1. The V and J ends lost 5 bases and 5 bases, in that order; junction bases with no gene match: 10. Germline CDR1 and CDR2: SGHVS and FQNEAQ. CDR3 length: 15 residues. The chain's CDR3 is CASSTRQGKGETQYF. The CDR3 DNA reads as TGTGCCAGCAGCACTAGACAGGGGAAGGGTGAGACCCAGTACTTC.

This clone was detected only a few times. This CDR3 fails to terminate in the conserved phenylalanine or tryptophan, so it likely reflects a read error. It is unclear where the CDR3 begins or ends on the DNA, so no DNA is shown, and the CDR3 is as TCRdb lists it. This sequence joins TRBV14 and TRBJ1-3. The CDR3 has 13 residues if both end residues are counted. Germline V gene lookup returns CDR1 SGHDN and CDR2 FVKESK. The CDR3 here is CASSQDWAGTADL.

The sample holds a few counts of this clone. The gene calls are TRBV18 and TRBJ1-2, with a possible D match to TRBD1 (5 bases). This CDR3 has 13 amino acids. The V and J ends lost 5 bases and 2 bases respectively, with 9 bases between them. CDR1 and CDR2 from the germline V gene are KGHSH and LQKENI. The CDR3 coding sequence is TGTGCCAGCTCAGCCGACAGAAACTATGGCTACACCTTC. Its protein product is CASSADRNYGYTF.

V and J are TRBV27 and TRBJ2-1; D gene uncertain. V was pared by 3 bases and J by 2 bases, with 11 bases between. In germline, CDR1 is MNHEY, CDR2 SMNVEV (reference sequence). CDR3 size: 15 residues. CDR3 sequence reads: CASSLSQSPYNEQFF. The CDR3 region has the DNA TGTGCCAGCAGTTTGTCACAGAGCCCCTACAATGAGCAGTTCTTC.